Given below is one T cell receptor (beta chain) in context. No antigen is known for it. A much larger clone differs from this one at a single base, so this may be a read error. The data are from a study of response to subunit inactivated influenza vaccine. Study outcomes and limitations: Authors suggested few new T cells are recruited by each seasonal influenza vaccination.

This CDR3 comprises 14 residues. Germline assignment: CDR1 MNHNS and CDR2 SASEGT. Trimming removed 5 bases from V and 5 bases from J, with 15 bases in between. TCRdb fed the RT-PCR reads into MiXCR, producing one record per CDR3 protein. The data contain approximately 500,000 distinct CDR3 sequences, around 13% of them singletons. The receptor comes from a man in his forties or fifties who received an inactivated influenza vaccine. The chain combines TRBV6-1 with TRBJ2-5; D unresolved. Sequences were derived from PBMCs from blood, sampled about 13 days after vaccination. The CDR3 DNA reads as TGTGCCAGCAGTCGGACCGAAGGTCGGGAGACCCAGTACTTC. It encodes CASSRTEGRETQYF.